This T cell receptor beta chain was recovered during a study of cytomegalovirus exposure and HLA in healthy donors. Regarding the study as a whole: Common viral pathogens (according to a later analysis) appeared linked to several of the most significant clusters.

Each donor's status was that of a healthy bone marrow donor. Notes on this clone: The antigen is undetermined.

Primers: 60 Vbeta forward and 13 Jbeta reverse. The method was immunoSEQ multiplex PCR; TCRdb's version includes in-frame clones alone and lacks a portion of them. The repertoire consists of 90,000 to 120,000 clones, with 60% to 80% occurring once and the leading ten covering roughly 2.6%. This sequence originates from a man aged 50 to 60 in good health and CMV-seropositive. The specimen sequenced was PBMCs.

The CDR3 DNA reads TGTGCCAGCAACGGACAGGGGAAGAGCTACACCTTC. Protein product: CASNGQGKSYTF. This chain joins TRBV2 and TRBJ1-2; 9 bases match TRBD1. The CDR3 contains 12 residues. Per germline, CDR1 SNHLY and CDR2 FYNNEI. V trimming: 7 bases; J trimming: 9 bases; junction bases outside the gene matches: 6. Based on the CDR3 plus reference TRBV2 and TRBJ1-2, the full variable domain is EPEVTQTPSHQVTQMGQEVILRCVPISNHLYFYWYRQILGQKVEFLVSFYNNEISEKSEIFDDQFSVERPDGSNFTLKIRSTKLEDSAMYFCASNGQGKSYTFGSGTRLTVV.